The clone carrying this T cell receptor (beta chain) was seen a handful of times. Its antigen is unidentified. This CDR3 contains 13 residues. Per the germline V gene, CDR1 is SGHAT and CDR2 is FQNNGV. Trimming left V 4 bases short and J 3 bases short, with 10 bases between. This record comes from a study of T-cell memory formation after mild COVID-19. Study results and caveats: The study found contracting CD4+ clones mainly in CM and EM and contracting CD8+ clones in EMRA.

Each CDR3 protein is one row after TCRdb ran MiXCR on the 5' RACE reads. The table includes a few hundred thousand distinct CDR3 sequences, roughly 14% detected once. V usage is TRBV11-2 and J usage is TRBJ2-7, with D perhaps TRBD2 (5 bases). The material sequenced was PBMCs or a T cell subset sorted from them (not recorded which). The clonotype comes from a man aged 18 to 35 who had mild COVID-19 (a few samples of this study predate the infection). Cell type and time point are not known. Written as DNA, the CDR3 is TGTGCCAGCAGCTGGGGAGAAGTCTACGAGCAGTACTTC. The encoded protein is CASSWGEVYEQYF.